This TCR beta chain was documented in a study of T cell repertoires in cytomegalovirus infection (dated by TCRdb to between 2018 and 2021). About the study as a whole: Peptide stimulations targeted recently identified HLA-C-restricted CMV epitopes, whose presentation resists viral immunomodulation, together with well-studied HLA-B-restricted epitopes. Donor HLA type was relevant to the analysis, because carriage of CMV infection together with the matching HLA type was indicated by public TCR beta signatures.

For this chain, trimming is 2 bases at the V end and 8 bases at the J end, and the number of junction bases without a gene match is 10. Spanning cysteine to phenylalanine, the CDR3 consists of 17 amino acids. CDR3 DNA only is kept here, 51 bases in frame from base 1. The germline V gene gives CDR1 as MNHNS and CDR2 as SASEGT. About this clonotype itself: Its binding antigen is unknown. Qualities for individual bases were not recorded, and no much larger clone is one base off.

The treatment or condition label corresponds to: in vitro stimulation with specific CMV peptide epitopes to enrich CMV-specific T cells. The listed sequencing device is Illumina HiSeq 1500. The public reads were reprocessed in TCRdb via fastp at Q25 and MiXCR, keeping in-frame beta chains. Entries that share a CDR3 protein sequence are merged under the most common genes and DNA. The sample has under 130,000 distinct CDR3 sequences on record, about 40% of them singletons. About two thirds of the sample is held by the ten biggest clonotypes. Study-level results and caveats: The ex vivo response was dominated by HLA-C-restricted CMV-specific TCR beta clonotypes, and the single most frequent clonotype in two of eight donors was supplied by these HLA-C-restricted clonotypes. In both this cohort and an independent roughly 350-donor cohort, the cumulative frequency of public TCR beta family members distinguished carriers of CMV infection plus the relevant HLA type.

The rearrangement joined TRBV6-1 to TRBJ2-1; 12 bases in the middle match TRBD1. This material consisted of CD8+ T cells from cultured PBMCs, taken from culture after CMV antigen stimulation. The clonotype comes from a human donor in good health (CMV status not recorded). Some clones in this sample may be carry-over from other donors' samples. The DNA sequence reads TGTGCCAGCAGTGAACCCTCAGGGGGACAGGGGGCCGATGAGCAGTTCTTC. It translates to CASSEPSGGQGADEQFF.